This T cell receptor (beta chain) was documented in a study of PD-1 blockade in classical Hodgkin lymphoma. Study context: Every 2 weeks, patients got 3 mg/kg intravenous nivolumab.

Sequenced by immunoSEQ multiplex PCR; TCRdb stores in-frame clones only, minus some. The top ten clones hold 10% to 15% of a sample with about 97,000 clones, approximately 83% of them seen once. Study-wide results and limits: The origin of the repertoire differences remains undefined, with disease activity or prior therapy as possible causes. The authors excluded patients who started nivolumab under 1 year after ASCT.

All patients experienced relapse after autologous stem cell transplantation, and brentuximab vedotin exposure was variable. For this clone: Its antigen is not identified. Other DNA sequences from this sample encode an identical CDR3 as well.

J lost 4 bases, V lost 2 bases, and 3 bases had no gene match. Looked up from germline, CDR1 is SGDLS and CDR2 is YYNGEE. This CDR3 region has 15 residues. The source is a human donor with classical Hodgkin lymphoma. Specimen: peripheral blood mononuclear cells (PBMCs), collected at baseline. The rearrangement joins TRBV9 to TRBJ2-7; 13 bases line up with TRBD2. Here the CDR3 DNA reads TGTGCCAGCAGCGTCGGACTAGCGGGAGTTTACGAGCAGTACTTC. It codes for CASSVGLAGVYEQYF.